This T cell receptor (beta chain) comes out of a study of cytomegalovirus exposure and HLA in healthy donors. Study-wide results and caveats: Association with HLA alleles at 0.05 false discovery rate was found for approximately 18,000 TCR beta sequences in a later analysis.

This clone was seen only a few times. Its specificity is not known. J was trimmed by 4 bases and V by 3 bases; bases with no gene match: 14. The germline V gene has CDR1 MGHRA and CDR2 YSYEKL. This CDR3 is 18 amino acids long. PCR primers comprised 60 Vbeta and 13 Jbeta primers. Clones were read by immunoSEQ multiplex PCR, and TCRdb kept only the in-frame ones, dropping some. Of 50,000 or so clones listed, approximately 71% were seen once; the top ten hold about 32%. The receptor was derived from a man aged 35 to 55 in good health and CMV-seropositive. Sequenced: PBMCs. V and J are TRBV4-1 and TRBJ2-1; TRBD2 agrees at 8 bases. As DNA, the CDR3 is TGCGCCAGCAGCCATTCCCCTACTAGCGGTTACATATACAATGAGCAGTTCTTC. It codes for CASSHSPTSGYIYNEQFF.